This TCR beta chain was obtained from a study of OX40 agonist ivuxolimab in advanced cancers. With respect to the entire study: The costimulatory receptor OX40 (CD134) was targeted by ivuxolimab, a fully human IgG2 agonistic monoclonal antibody. Intravenous ivuxolimab was administered to patients every 2 weeks at six dose levels: 0.01, 0.1, 0.3, 1.5, 3 and 10 mg/kg. Among the approximately 50 dose-escalation patients, about 20 had hepatocellular carcinoma, roughly 15 melanoma, 9 renal cell carcinoma and 9 head and neck cancer. In the dose-escalation cohort, more than 75% of patients were male, and the mean age was roughly 60 years, with a range of roughly 20 to 79. Patients were allowed to have had prior anti-PD-1, anti-PD-L1 or anti-CTLA-4 therapy, and approximately 39% of the dose-escalation patients had been treated with checkpoint inhibitors. Three dose-escalation patients achieved partial responses, one with hepatocellular carcinoma and two with cutaneous melanoma. Peripheral TCRbeta sequencing aimed to test whether ivuxolimab altered TCR sequence diversity and caused clonal T-cell expansion. The monotherapy dose-escalation portion (N of about 47 patients) of the phase I ivuxolimab trial is reported in the paper.

Taken from the germline V gene (reference sequence), the CDR1 and CDR2 loops are GTSNPN and SVGIG. The CDR3 numbers 13 residues from cysteine through phenylalanine. Kept here is only the CDR3 DNA, which spans 39 bases and is read in frame from base 1. Clipping removes 3 bases from V and 6 bases from J, with 4 as the unmatched junction base count. A word on this clone: The target of this receptor is not known. Base qualities are not recorded, but no much larger clone differs from it by a single base.

To sequence the TCRbeta CDR3 region, genomic DNA was isolated from the sorted cells. The immunoSEQ Assay was used for sequencing of TCRbeta CDR3 regions. As stored in TCRdb, this immuneACCESS dataset retains in-frame rearrangements with V and J assigned. A fraction of the clones does not appear; measured against another copy, unresolved V genes explain less than half of the discrepancy, and the remainder lacks a known reason. A total of 57,000 or so clones appear in this sample, around 83% of them only once. The ten largest clonotypes hold approximately 3.5% of the sample. The trial excluded patients who had a history of autoimmune disease or were on systemic immunosuppression. Peripheral blood for TCR sequencing was collected from all dose cohorts at baseline, on cycle 4 day 1, and on cycle 7 day 1. The samples were drawn from a first-in-human, open-label, multicenter phase I dose-escalation trial of ivuxolimab. Adults with locally advanced or metastatic head and neck squamous cell, hepatocellular, melanoma or renal cell carcinoma were enrolled in the trial. Before TCR sequencing, CD4+ and CD8+ T cells were separately sorted from peripheral blood.

Findings and caveats that apply to the study as a whole: Low levels of normalized T-cell clonal expansion were also seen in some patients who did not respond. After ivuxolimab, more expanded clones were found on average in CD8+ T cells than in CD4+ T cells. Antigen specificity was not determined for the clonally expanded peripheral T cells. At doses of 0.1 to 3.0 mg/kg, clonal expansion of both CD4+ and CD8+ T cells in blood was seen between baseline and week 6. In the 0.1-3.0 mg/kg groups, partial responders had among the lowest normalized peripheral clonal expansion, particularly in CD8+ T cells.

This clonotype originated in an adult with an advanced solid tumor such as melanoma, head and neck, liver or kidney cancer. Here the chain combines TRBV30 and TRBJ2-2, with 7 junctional bases fitting TRBD1. This specimen consisted of CD4+ or CD8+ T cells sorted from blood, obtained in a trial of the OX40 agonist ivuxolimab. The DNA is TGTGCCTGGAGCATCCAGGGGGCCGGGGAGCTGTTTTTT. The translation is CAWSIQGAGELFF.